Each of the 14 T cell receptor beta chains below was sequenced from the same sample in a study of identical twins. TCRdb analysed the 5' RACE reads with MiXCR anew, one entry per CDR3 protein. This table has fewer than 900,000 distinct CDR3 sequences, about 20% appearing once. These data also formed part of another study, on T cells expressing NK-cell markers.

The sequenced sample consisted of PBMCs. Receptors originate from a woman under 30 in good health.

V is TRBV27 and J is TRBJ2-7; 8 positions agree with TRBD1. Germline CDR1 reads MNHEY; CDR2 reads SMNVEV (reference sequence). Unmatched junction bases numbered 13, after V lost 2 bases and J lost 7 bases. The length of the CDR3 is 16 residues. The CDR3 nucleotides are TGTGCCAGCAGTTTAGCGGCCGGCCAGGGGGCTGGGGAGCAGTACTTC. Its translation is CASSLAAGQGAGEQYF.

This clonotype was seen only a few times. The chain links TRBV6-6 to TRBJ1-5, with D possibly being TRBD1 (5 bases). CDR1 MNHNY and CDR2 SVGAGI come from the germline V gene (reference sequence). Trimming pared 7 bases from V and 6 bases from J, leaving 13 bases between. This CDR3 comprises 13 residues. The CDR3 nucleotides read TGTGCCAGCATATTAGGGGCTGGTCAGCCCCAGCATTTT. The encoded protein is CASILGAGQPQHF.

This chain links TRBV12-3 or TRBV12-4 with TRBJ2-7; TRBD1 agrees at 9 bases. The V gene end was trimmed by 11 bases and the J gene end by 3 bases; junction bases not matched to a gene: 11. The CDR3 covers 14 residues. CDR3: CAGTGQGLGYEQYF. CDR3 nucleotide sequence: TGTGCCGGCACTGGACAGGGGCTTGGCTACGAGCAGTACTTC.

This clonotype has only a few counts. CDR3 residues: CASSQAFGGDEQFF. The CDR3 nucleotides are TGTGCCAGCTCGCAGGCCTTTGGGGGGGATGAGCAGTTCTTC. The J gene is TRBJ2-1, the V gene TRBV18, with TRBD2 matching 7 bases. CDR1 and CDR2 from the germline V gene are KGHSH and LQKENI. The CDR3 has 14 amino acids. V gave up 6 bases and J gave up 8 bases; unmatched junction bases: 10.

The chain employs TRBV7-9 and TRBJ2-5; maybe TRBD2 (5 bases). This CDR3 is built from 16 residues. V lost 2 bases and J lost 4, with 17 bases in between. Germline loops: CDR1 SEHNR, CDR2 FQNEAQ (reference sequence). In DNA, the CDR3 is TGTGCCAGCAGCTTAACACCGGGTAGCCGGGGAGAGACCCAGTACTTC. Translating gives CASSLTPGSRGETQYF.

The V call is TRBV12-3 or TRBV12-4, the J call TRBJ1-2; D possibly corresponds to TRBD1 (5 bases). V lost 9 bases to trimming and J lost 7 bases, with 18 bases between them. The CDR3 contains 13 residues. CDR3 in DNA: TGTGCCAGTGATTACCGGGGCCAGGGTGGCTACACCTTC. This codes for CASDYRGQGGYTF.

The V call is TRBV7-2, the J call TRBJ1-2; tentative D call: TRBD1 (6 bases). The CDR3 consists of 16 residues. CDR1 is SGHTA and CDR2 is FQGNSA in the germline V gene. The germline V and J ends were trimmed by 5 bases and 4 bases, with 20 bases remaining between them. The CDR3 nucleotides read TGTGCCAGCAGCCCCAGACTGAGGGGCAGGGGCTATGGCTACACCTTC. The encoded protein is CASSPRLRGRGYGYTF.

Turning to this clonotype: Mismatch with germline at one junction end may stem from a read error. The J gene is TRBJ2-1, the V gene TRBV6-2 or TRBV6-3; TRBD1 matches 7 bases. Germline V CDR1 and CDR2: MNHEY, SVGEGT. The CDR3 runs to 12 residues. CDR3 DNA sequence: TGTGCCAGCAGCCAGGGTTGGGGACAGCAGGTCTTC. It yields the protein CASSQGWGQQVF.

This CDR3 reads CASSYDRGAETQYF. CDR3 bases: TGTGCCAGCAGCTACGACAGGGGAGCCGAGACCCAGTACTTC. This rearrangement joins TRBV5-8 to TRBJ2-5; TRBD1 matches 8 bases. The V segment lost 3 bases and the J segment 5 bases; nucleotides outside the gene matches: 6. This CDR3 has 14 residues. Per germline, CDR1 SGHTS and CDR2 YDEGEE.

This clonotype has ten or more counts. The CDR3 DNA follows: TGCAGCGTTGCTAGAAGCAATGAGCAGTTCTTC. It is translated as CSVARSNEQFF. This sequence joins TRBV29-1 and TRBJ2-1; no clear D. V gave up 4 bases and J gave up 6 bases, with 7 bases separating them. The CDR3 runs to 11 residues. Germline V lookup: CDR1 SQVTM, CDR2 ANQGSEA.

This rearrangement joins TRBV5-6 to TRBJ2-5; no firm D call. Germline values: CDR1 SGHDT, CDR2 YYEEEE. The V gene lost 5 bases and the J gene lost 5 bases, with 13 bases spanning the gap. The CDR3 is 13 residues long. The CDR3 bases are TGTGCCAGCAGAGCACGGGTTGAGGAGACCCAGTACTTC. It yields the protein CASRARVEETQYF.

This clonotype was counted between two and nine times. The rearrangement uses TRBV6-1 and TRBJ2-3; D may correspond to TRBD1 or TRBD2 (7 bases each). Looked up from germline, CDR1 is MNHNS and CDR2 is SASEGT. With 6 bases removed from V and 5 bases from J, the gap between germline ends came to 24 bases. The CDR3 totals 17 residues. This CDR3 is CASSSPRGGGIIDTQYF. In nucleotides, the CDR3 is TGTGCCAGCAGCTCCCCCCGGGGAGGGGGCATTATAGATACGCAGTATTTT.

Here the CDR3 reads CASSPAEYTEAFF. CDR3 nucleotides: TGCGCCAGCAGCCCGGCGGAATACACTGAAGCTTTCTTT. The chain carries TRBV5-1 and TRBJ1-1; D call uncertain. The ends were cut back, 4 bases at V and 3 bases at J, with 10 bases in the middle. Germline CDR1 SGHRS, CDR2 YFSETQ. This CDR3 has 13 amino acids. Full variable domain (missing parts from reference TRBV5-1 and TRBJ1-1): KAGVTQTPRYLIKTRGQQVTLSCSPISGHRSVSWYQQTPGQGLQFLFEYFSETQRNKGNFPGRFSGRQFSNSRSEMNVSTLELGDSALYLCASSPAEYTEAFFGQGTRLTVV.

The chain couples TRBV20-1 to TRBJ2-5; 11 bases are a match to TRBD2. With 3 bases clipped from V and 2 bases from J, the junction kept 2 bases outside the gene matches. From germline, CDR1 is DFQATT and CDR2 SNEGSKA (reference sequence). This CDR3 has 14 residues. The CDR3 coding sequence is TGCAGTGCTAGCCTAGCGGGGGGACAAGAGACCCAGTACTTC. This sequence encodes CSASLAGGQETQYF.